Each of the 20 T cell receptor beta chains below was sequenced from the same sample in a study of blood T cell repertoires in COVID-19. The data were produced by immunoSEQ multiplex PCR, yet TCRdb's version contains in-frame clones alone and is incomplete. This repertoire shows a few hundred thousand clones, about four fifths found once; its top ten account for more than 7%. The sequenced material came from peripheral blood. The receptors shown here come from a man older than 75 with acute or convalescent COVID-19.

V and J are TRBV3-1 (or the pseudogene TRBV3-2) and TRBJ2-3; TRBD2 might be the D (6 bases). The CDR3 has 17 residues. Germline assignment: CDR1 LGHDT and CDR2 YNNKEL (reference sequence). Trimming stripped 0 bases from V and 2 bases from J, with 15 bases between. The CDR3 spells CASSQERGTTVTDTQYF. Written as DNA, the CDR3 is TGTGCCAGCAGCCAAGAACGGGGGACCACGGTCACAGATACGCAGTATTTT.

This clone was counted once. The CDR3 here is CASSLDRGLFYEQYF. Written as DNA, the CDR3 is TGTGCCAGCAGCTTAGACAGGGGATTATTTTACGAGCAGTACTTC. The chain is built from TRBV7-2 and TRBJ2-7, with 7 bases that match TRBD1. The junction had 7 bases not matched to a gene; V was cut back by 1 base and J by 4 bases. This CDR3 is built from 15 residues. In germline, CDR1 is SGHTA, CDR2 FQGNSA.

The chain is built from TRBV15 and TRBJ1-5; D is possibly TRBD1 (5 bases). Trimming cost V 8 bases and J 4 bases, with 15 bases left between them. Germline assignment: CDR1 LNHNV and CDR2 YYDKDF (reference sequence). This CDR3 is 14 amino acids long. The CDR3 DNA is TGTGCCACCCTTTCTACAGGTGGGAATCAGCCCCAGCATTTT. Its protein product is CATLSTGGNQPQHF.

The CDR3 DNA is TGTGCCAGCAGTGAAGCGAGGACTCTAGATGAGCAGTTCTTC. Residues: CASSEARTLDEQFF. V gene TRBV6-1 combines with J gene TRBJ2-1; a possible D gene is TRBD2 (5 bases). This CDR3 is 14 amino acids long. Trimming shortened V by 0 bases and J by 8 bases, and 11 bases separated the two germline ends. Germline-derived CDR1 and CDR2 are MNHNS and SASEGT.

The chain uses TRBV30 and TRBJ1-5, with no clear D. The CDR3 has 13 residues. V was clipped by 1 base and J by 1 base, with 5 bases between them. Germline V gene data show CDR1 as GTSNPN and CDR2 as SVGIG (reference sequence). The CDR3 DNA is TGTGCCTGGAGTGAACAGAGCAATCAGCCCCAGCATTTT. It codes for CAWSEQSNQPQHF.

This chain connects TRBV4-1 to TRBJ2-1; the match to TRBD2 covers 9 bases. The CDR3 covers 17 residues. Germline CDR1 is MGHRA and CDR2 is YSYEKL. The V and J ends lost 0 bases and 3 bases, in that order; junction bases with no gene match: 6. CDR3 region: CASSQERGGGVYNEQFF. In DNA form, the CDR3 reads TGCGCCAGCAGCCAAGAAAGGGGCGGGGGGGTCTACAATGAGCAGTTCTTC.

The chain has TRBV19 and TRBJ2-1, with D unresolved. The CDR3 sequence is 14 residues long. The germline gives CDR1 LNHDA, CDR2 SQIVND (reference sequence). Between the trimmed V and J ends, which lost 5 bases and 0 bases, there was a span of 8 bases. The CDR3 protein is CASSEWSSYNEQFF. CDR3 DNA: TGTGCCAGTAGTGAATGGAGCTCCTACAATGAGCAGTTCTTC. Together with reference TRBV19 and TRBJ2-1, the CDR3 gives the full variable domain: DGGITQSPKYLFRKEGQNVTLSCEQNLNHDAMYWYRQDPGQGLRLIYYSQIVNDFQKGDIAEGYSVSREKKESFPLTVTSAQKNPTAFYLCASSEWSSYNEQFFGPGTRLTVL.

The chain joins TRBV6-5 to TRBJ1-4, with 8 nucleotides matching TRBD1. Germline V gives CDR1 MNHEY, CDR2 SVGAGI. With 3 bases clipped from V and 14 bases from J, the junction kept 14 bases outside the gene matches. The CDR3 has 15 residues. This chain's CDR3 is CASSYDRGGYGGLFF. The CDR3 nucleotides are TGTGCCAGCAGTTATGACAGGGGAGGGTATGGAGGGCTGTTTTTT.

The chain has TRBV28 and TRBJ2-7, with TRBD2 matching 7 bases. Germline assignment: CDR1 MDHEN and CDR2 SYDVKM. V shed 6 bases, J shed 4 bases, and the junction held 3 bases outside the gene matches. CDR3 length equals 12 residues. The CDR3 DNA reads as TGTGCCAGCAGCTGGACTAGTTACGAGCAGTACTTC. Its translation is CASSWTSYEQYF.

The genes are TRBV5-6 and TRBJ2-4, with 8 positions matching TRBD1. Trimming removed 5 bases from V and 5 bases from J; junction bases left unmatched: 6. Germline V gene sequence: CDR1 SGHDT, CDR2 YYEEEE. The CDR3 contains 14 residues. CDR3 loop: CASSRVDRENIQYF. DNA for the CDR3: TGTGCCAGCAGTCGGGTGGACAGGGAAAACATTCAGTACTTC.

This chain uses TRBV9 with TRBJ1-1; D gene unclear. Germline-derived CDR1 and CDR2 are SGDLS and YYNGEE. The ends were cut back, 1 base at V and 0 bases at J, with 10 bases in the middle. The CDR3 is 15 residues long. CDR3 DNA: TGTGCCAGCAGCGTATCCCCAGGATTGAACACTGAAGCTTTCTTT. It codes for CASSVSPGLNTEAFF.

This clone was observed once. The J gene is TRBJ1-2, the V gene TRBV5-1; a weak D match, TRBD1 (6 bases). Germline V lookup: CDR1 SGHRS, CDR2 YFSETQ. V lost 6 bases and J 0 bases, leaving 12 bases between the germline ends. CDR3 size: 14 residues. CDR3 residues: CASNQGQTNYGYTF. In nucleotides, the CDR3 is TGCGCCAGCAACCAGGGGCAGACTAACTATGGCTACACCTTC.

The chain combines TRBV6-4 with TRBJ2-2; D might be TRBD1 (5 bases). The V gene lost 4 bases and the J gene lost 6 bases, with 15 bases spanning the gap. The germline gives CDR1 MRHNA, CDR2 SNTAGT. CDR3 length: 15 residues. In nucleotides, the CDR3 is TGTGCCAGCAGTGTTCAGGGTATTATCCCCGGGGAGCTGTTTTTT. It specifies CASSVQGIIPGELFF.

V usage is TRBV15 and J usage is TRBJ1-1; possibly TRBD1 for D (5 bases). This CDR3 has 18 residues. Trimming left V 1 base short and J 1 base short, with 19 bases between. Germline V gene sequence: CDR1 LNHNV, CDR2 YYDKDF (reference sequence). The CDR3 DNA reads as TGTGCCACCAGCAGAGTACGTGGGAGGGGTACTTCGAACACTGAAGCTTTCTTT. As protein: CATSRVRGRGTSNTEAFF.

The CDR3 DNA follows: TGTGCCAGCAGCCAAGGGAACAGTAGAGAGGGCTACACCTTC. Translating it yields CASSQGNSREGYTF. This chain uses TRBV3-1 (or the pseudogene TRBV3-2) with TRBJ1-2, with D unresolved. Between the trimmed V and J ends, which lost 1 base and 8 bases, there was a span of 14 bases. Germline V lookup: CDR1 LGHDT, CDR2 YNNKEL (reference sequence). This CDR3 comprises 14 residues.

The chain carries TRBV6-5 and TRBJ2-1; 7 bases line up with TRBD1. The CDR3 consists of 15 residues. J was trimmed by 8 bases and V by 2 bases; bases with no gene match: 9. CDR1 and CDR2 (germline): MNHEY, SVGAGI. The CDR3 sequence is CASSYAEGASDEQFF. CDR3 DNA: TGTGCCAGCAGTTACGCCGAGGGGGCGTCAGATGAGCAGTTCTTC.

This chain connects TRBV7-9 to TRBJ2-2; 8 nucleotides match TRBD1. V shed 3 bases and J 6 bases; nucleotides not matched to a gene: 3. The CDR3 has 14 residues. The germline V gene has CDR1 SEHNR and CDR2 FQNEAQ (reference sequence). Written as DNA, the CDR3 is TGTGCCAGCAGCTTGACAGGGGTCGCCGGGGAGCTGTTTTTT. Its protein is CASSLTGVAGELFF. The full variable domain, with the rest looked up from reference TRBV7-9 and TRBJ2-2, is DTGVSQNPRHKITKRGQNVTFRCDPISEHNRLYWYRQTLGQGPEFLTYFQNEAQLEKSRLLSDRFSAERPKGSFSTLEIQRTEQGDSAMYLCASSLTGVAGELFFGEGSRLTVL.

This chain links TRBV5-1 with TRBJ2-1; the D gene is possibly TRBD1 (6 bases). The germline V gene encodes CDR1 SGHRS and CDR2 YFSETQ. V was cut by 5 bases and J by 2 bases, with 14 bases left in between. The CDR3 is made up of 15 amino acids. CDR3 in amino acids: CASRLDSNTYNEQFF. CDR3 DNA: TGCGCCAGCAGGCTGGACAGCAACACCTACAATGAGCAGTTCTTC.

The chain carries TRBV3-1 (or the pseudogene TRBV3-2) and TRBJ1-2, with 8 bases identical to TRBD1. The CDR3 is 16 residues long. Germline V gene lookup returns CDR1 LGHDT and CDR2 YNNKEL (reference sequence). J lost 5 bases, V lost 1 base, and 9 bases had no gene match. CDR3 DNA sequence: TGTGCCAGCAGCCAAGGGAAGTCCAGGGGGCTTTATGGCTACACCTTC. This sequence encodes CASSQGKSRGLYGYTF.

J is TRBJ1-6 and V is TRBV6-5, with TRBD1 matching 9 bases. The V gene end was trimmed by 6 bases and the J gene end by 14 bases; junction bases not matched to a gene: 11. This CDR3 has 14 residues. Per the germline V gene, CDR1 is MNHEY and CDR2 is SVGAGI. Here the CDR3 DNA reads TGTGCCAGCAGCCTGGACAGGGGTCGGGTGGCCCTCCACTTT. It translates to CASSLDRGRVALHF.